The clone carrying this T cell receptor beta chain showed up many times. Its specificity is unknown. The sample belongs to a study of T cells in Graves' hyperthyroidism and ophthalmopathy. TCR beta CDR3 region amplification was performed from RNA transcripts. Primed by the HTBI set, a first-round RT-PCR was run on the TCR CDR3. TCRdb re-derived calls from the multiplex PCR reads in MiXCR, one entry per CDR3 protein. The sample gives about 540,000 distinct CDR3 sequences, more than 45% of which show up once; more than 7.5% is in the top ten. The CDR3 runs 18 residues. Deletions cut 0 bases from V and 2 bases from J, with 20 bases between. CDR1 and CDR2 from the germline V gene are SGHAT and FQNNGV. Any patient presenting with uncontrolled infection, other autoimmune disease, pregnancy or lactation was left out. Study conclusions and caveats: In blood, most of the thyroid clonotypes expanded above 0.001 were also present.

This TCR came from a woman between 18 and 29 years old with Graves' hyperthyroidism. V gene TRBV11-2 combines with J gene TRBJ2-7, with D possibly being TRBD2 (5 bases). Sequencing was carried out using peripheral blood or thyroid tissue (not recorded which). The CDR3 sequence is CASSLEPLSSRAAYEQYF. The CDR3 DNA is TGTGCCAGCAGCTTAGAACCCCTAAGCTCGCGGGCAGCCTACGAGCAGTACTTC.